Each of the 13 T cell receptor beta chains below was sequenced from the same sample in a study of CXCR3-negative and CXCR3-positive naive CD8 T cells. The authors made the TRB cDNA libraries by 5' RACE using UMI labels. TCRdb reprocessed the 5' RACE reads and keeps a single row for each CDR3 protein, giving no DNA. Its clone listing holds 150,000 to 180,000 distinct CDR3 sequences. Broader study findings: More hydrophobic TRB CDR3s were found in CXCR3-positive naive cells than in CXCR3-negative naive cells.

The antigens of these receptors remain unknown. The sample was naive CXCR3+ CD8+ T cells from blood. Subset: CD45RO-CCR7+CD27+CD95- naive CD8+ T cells expressing CXCR3 (TNR3+). These receptors originate from a human donor in good health. Some clones in this sample may be carry-over from other donors' samples.

This chain joins TRBV20-1 and TRBJ2-5. Germline V gives CDR1 DFQATT, CDR2 SNEGSKA (reference sequence). The CDR3 consists of 13 residues. The chain's CDR3 is CSARDSAQETQYF.

The rearrangement links TRBV24-1 to TRBJ2-4; the D call of TRBD1 rests on TCRdb alone, since no DNA is present to check it. The CDR3 is 11 residues long. From germline, CDR1 is KGHDR and CDR2 SFDVKD. The CDR3 spells CATSVGDIQYF.

This chain connects TRBV28 to TRBJ1-5; absent DNA, TCRdb's TRBD1 call cannot be checked. CDR3 length: 18 residues. The germline V gene has CDR1 MDHEN and CDR2 SYDVKM. CDR3 amino acids: CASSLFGNQDAGDQPQHF.

The chain recombines TRBV10-3 with TRBJ2-5; TCRdb's D gene call, TRBD2, goes unchecked for lack of DNA. The CDR3 length is 17 residues. Germline CDR1 reads ENHRY; CDR2 reads SYGVKD. Here the CDR3 reads CAISDPGLAGIQETQYF.

The chain links TRBV10-3 to TRBJ1-2; TCRdb's assignment of TRBD1 cannot be checked, as there is no DNA. The V gene's germline CDR1 is ENHRY and CDR2 SYGVKD. The CDR3 runs 13 residues. Here the CDR3 reads CAIRPEGDGGYTF.

The V gene is TRBV29-1, the J gene TRBJ1-1. Germline-derived CDR1 and CDR2 are SQVTM and ANQGSEA. The CDR3 contains 12 residues. CDR3 sequence: CSVEDGETEAFF.

The rearrangement uses TRBV7-3 and TRBJ1-6. CDR3 length equals 14 residues. Germline loops: CDR1 SGHTA, CDR2 FQGTGA. CDR3 sequence reads: CASSLSGDNSPLHF.

The CDR3: CASSEWPVEAGYGTDTQYF. The rearrangement links TRBV25-1 to TRBJ2-3; the D call from TCRdb, TRBD2, cannot be confirmed without DNA. CDR1 is MGHDK and CDR2 is SYGVNS in the germline V gene. The CDR3 runs 19 residues.

This chain connects TRBV20-1 to TRBJ2-7; TCRdb lists TRBD1, though no DNA is available to test this call. The CDR3 consists of 14 residues. Germline V lookup: CDR1 DFQATT, CDR2 SNEGSKA (reference sequence). The CDR3 loop reads CSARDLSGWYEQYF.

The rearrangement uses TRBV6-1 and TRBJ1-4; TCRdb calls TRBD1, which cannot be checked without DNA. The CDR3 covers 16 residues. Germline values: CDR1 MNHNS, CDR2 SASEGT. CDR3 protein: CASSATSGQGNEKLFF.

The V call is TRBV27, the J call TRBJ1-5. The CDR3 is made up of 14 amino acids. The germline V gene encodes CDR1 MNHEY and CDR2 SMNVEV (reference sequence). CDR3 protein: CASSSRISNQPQHF.

The chain is built from TRBV5-1 and TRBJ2-2; TCRdb picks TRBD1, but there is no DNA to check that call. Germline CDR1 reads SGHRS; CDR2 reads YFSETQ. The CDR3 spans 12 residues. The CDR3 sequence: CASSRGAGELFF.

This rearrangement joins TRBV27 to TRBJ2-7. Germline values: CDR1 MNHEY, CDR2 SMNVEV (reference sequence). This CDR3 spans 13 amino acids. The CDR3 spells CASSSWADYEQYF.